The clone carrying this TCR beta chain was counted a single time. Its antigen remains unknown. The PCR made use of 60 Vbeta and 13 Jbeta primers. TCRdb's table, derived via immunoSEQ multiplex PCR, lists solely in-frame clones and lacks some. The sample lists 90,000 to 150,000 clones, roughly 79% occurring once. This sample was included in a study of cytomegalovirus exposure and HLA in healthy donors. Whole-study context: Counted in an early data release were 75 million to 85 million unique TCRs from HLA-typed donors.

CDR1 is GTSNPN, CDR2 SVGIG, per germline (reference sequence). V lost 2 bases, J lost 7 bases, and 14 bases lay in between. CDR3 length equals 13 residues. Regarding the study as a whole: Analyses of presence and absence presupposed an approximately uniform sequencing depth across donors. Prediction of most subjects' HLA-A and HLA-B alleles by TCR beta sequences was reportedly accurate. High specificity and sensitivity for cytomegalovirus status were reported for the classifier.

This TCR was recovered from a woman aged 40-49 years in good health and CMV-seronegative. The chain is built from TRBV30 and TRBJ1-2; D perhaps matches TRBD1 (5 bases). Material for sequencing was PBMCs. The CDR3 spells CAWSKAGKSGYTF. CDR3 DNA sequence: TGTGCCTGGAGTAAGGCAGGGAAGAGTGGCTACACCTTC.